Given below is one T cell receptor beta chain in context. The antigen is not known. This sample is drawn from a study of shared clonotypes between healthy human individuals. TCRdb's table, derived via immunoSEQ multiplex PCR, lists solely in-frame clones and lacks some. The sample lists 2,500,000 or so clones; roughly nine tenths were seen once. J lost 3 bases, V lost 10 bases, and 10 bases had no gene match. The CDR3 runs to 15 residues. CDR1 is SNHLY, CDR2 FYNNEI, per germline. General observations from the study: Naive subsets typically showed greater estimated richness than memory subsets.

The TCR comes from a man between 18 and 29 years old in good health. The sequenced material came from naive CD4+ T cells sorted from blood. Described subset: CD45RA+ positively selected. The V gene is TRBV2, the J gene TRBJ2-7; 12 bases fit TRBD2. In nucleotides, the CDR3 is TGTGCCACTTCGTCCCGGACTAGCGGGATCTACGAGCAGTACTTC. This translates into CATSSRTSGIYEQYF.